The 20 T cell receptor beta chains given below trace back to one sample, sequenced in a study of vaccination and CD4 T cells after COVID-19. These receptors have no identified antigens. With the Oncomine TCR Beta short-read assay, DNA from cultured CD4+ T cells was sequenced. TCRdb reprocessed the PCR reads with MiXCR, giving one entry per CDR3 protein. The table lists under 25,000 distinct CDR3 sequences, roughly 45% of them singletons. Treatment denoted: approximately nine-day PBMC culture with coronavirus spike peptide pools or control peptides (ViraFEST assay). The sample in question was CD4+ T cells from blood, cultured in vitro, obtained before SARS-CoV-2 vaccination. The receptors were gathered from a human donor who had recovered from COVID-19.

V is TRBV30 and J is TRBJ2-5; D is ambiguous. V was pared by 4 bases and J by 5 bases, with 11 bases between. The germline V gene has CDR1 GTSNPN and CDR2 SVGIG (reference sequence). The CDR3 covers 12 residues. The CDR3 bases are TGTGCCTGGAATTCGGGTCTTGAGACCCAGTACTTC. Protein product: CAWNSGLETQYF.

The sample holds a few counts of this clonotype. The gene calls are TRBV12-3 or TRBV12-4 and TRBJ1-5, with D unclear. The CDR3 length is 14 residues. V was shortened by 1 base and J by 13 bases, with 17 bases between the two germline ends. The CDR3 spells CASSLGGSEKPQHF. The CDR3 DNA sequence: TGTGCCAGCAGTTTAGGTGGGTCGGAGAAACCGCAGCATTTT.

The CDR3 DNA sequence: TGTGCCAGCAGTCAACAGGGATCCCACAGGGATGGCTACACCTTC. Its translation: CASSQQGSHRDGYTF. The chain combines TRBV6-2 or TRBV6-3 with TRBJ1-2, with a possible D match to TRBD1 (6 bases). CDR1 and CDR2 from the germline V gene are MNHEY and SVGEGT. V shed 5 bases and J shed 6 bases, with 19 bases lying between them. The CDR3 sequence is 15 residues long.

The chain recombines TRBV11-2 with TRBJ1-2; a possible D gene is TRBD1 (6 bases). The length of the CDR3 is 15 residues. The germline gives CDR1 SGHAT, CDR2 FQNNGV. Trimming removed 6 bases at V and 8 bases at J, with 22 bases between. CDR3 coding DNA: TGTGCCAGCAGTTCGTCGGTGTCCAGGGGAGGGGGCTACACCTTC. This sequence encodes CASSSSVSRGGGYTF. Full variable domain (missing parts from reference TRBV11-2 and TRBJ1-2): EAGVAQSPRYKIIEKRQSVAFWCNPISGHATLYWYQQILGQGPKLLIQFQNNGVVDDSQLPKDRFSAERLKGVDSTLKIQPAKLEDSAVYLCASSSSVSRGGGYTFGSGTRLTVV.

The rearrangement uses TRBV5-1 and TRBJ2-2, with D unclear. This CDR3 region has 14 residues. With 5 bases removed from V and 7 bases from J, the gap between germline ends came to 15 bases. Germline V gene lookup returns CDR1 SGHRS and CDR2 YFSETQ. The CDR3 here is CASSITAIDGELFF. For the CDR3, the DNA is TGCGCCAGCAGTATAACTGCCATCGACGGGGAGCTGTTTTTT.

This clonotype has just a few counts. The chain combines TRBV7-2 with TRBJ2-5, with TRBD2 identical over 12 bases. V lost 6 bases, J lost 9 bases, and 8 bases stayed unmatched. Germline CDR1 SGHTA, CDR2 FQGNSA. The CDR3 has 14 amino acids. CDR3 DNA: TGTGCCAGCAGTCAAAGGACTAGCGGGATGTCCCAGTACTTC. Translated, it gives CASSQRTSGMSQYF.

The CDR3 loop reads CATSRDHGGTGELFF. The CDR3 nucleotides are TGTGCCACCAGCAGAGATCACGGGGGCACCGGGGAGCTGTTTTTT. The chain recombines TRBV15 with TRBJ2-2; D might be TRBD2 (6 bases). The CDR3 is 15 amino acids. V gave up 0 bases and J gave up 4 bases, with 9 bases separating them. Germline lookup yields CDR1 LNHNV and CDR2 YYDKDF (reference sequence). The full variable domain, rest sourced from reference TRBV15 and TRBJ2-2, is DAMVIQNPRYQVTQFGKPVTLSCSQTLNHNVMYWYQQKSSQAPKLLFHYYDKDFNNEADTPDNFQSRRPNTSFCFLDIRSPGLGDTAMYLCATSRDHGGTGELFFGEGSRLTVL.

The rearrangement joins TRBV27 to TRBJ2-7, with 7 bases lining up with TRBD2. The germline CDR1 and CDR2 sequences are MNHEY and SMNVEV (reference sequence). The CDR3 sequence is 14 residues long. V lost 4 bases, J lost 3 bases, and 6 bases stayed unmatched. The CDR3 DNA follows: TGTGCCAGCAGTTCACGGACTAGATACTACGAGCAGTACTTC. Amino acid sequence: CASSSRTRYYEQYF.

The table lists this clonotype with a few counts. V gene TRBV5-1 combines with J gene TRBJ2-5; D is ambiguous. Trimming took 0 bases from V and 1 from J, leaving 4 bases between them. The CDR3 has 13 residues. The germline CDR1 and CDR2 sequences are SGHRS and YFSETQ. CDR3 protein: CASSLATQETQYF. In DNA, the CDR3 is TGCGCCAGCAGCTTGGCCACCCAAGAGACCCAGTACTTC.

The V gene is TRBV29-1, the J gene TRBJ2-7, with 9 bases matching TRBD2. The CDR3 is 15 residues long. The J segment lost 2 bases and the V segment lost 1 base, leaving 6 bases of the junction unmatched. Germline CDR1 is SQVTM and CDR2 is ANQGSEA. The CDR3 DNA reads TGCAGCGTTGAAGGGCGGGGGGGAAGTACCTACGAGCAGTACTTC. It specifies CSVEGRGGSTYEQYF.

This clonotype was observed a handful of times. The gene calls are TRBV19 and TRBJ1-5, with D uncertain. The length of the CDR3 is 16 residues. The V and J ends lost 4 bases and 2 bases respectively, with 15 bases between them. Germline V gene data show CDR1 as LNHDA and CDR2 as SQIVND (reference sequence). The DNA of the CDR3 is TGTGCCAGTAGTACCCGGGCAACTACGGGCAATCAGCCCCAGCATTTT. Translating it yields CASSTRATTGNQPQHF. The variable domain in full, with the rest retrieved from reference TRBV19 and TRBJ1-5, is DGGITQSPKYLFRKEGQNVTLSCEQNLNHDAMYWYRQDPGQGLRLIYYSQIVNDFQKGDIAEGYSVSREKKESFPLTVTSAQKNPTAFYLCASSTRATTGNQPQHFGDGTRLSIL.

The CDR3 nucleotides are TGTGCCAGCAGCCCGACCTTTTACGAGCAGTACTTC. Translated, it gives CASSPTFYEQYF. This chain connects TRBV7-2 to TRBJ2-7; D call uncertain. The CDR3 is made up of 12 amino acids. Germline assignment: CDR1 SGHTA and CDR2 FQGNSA. Trimming took off 5 bases at V and 4 bases at J, with 9 bases between the two ends.

Written as DNA, the CDR3 is TGTGCCAGCAGTTTAGAGGCTACCTACGAGCAGTACTTC. Translation gives CASSLEATYEQYF. The chain uses TRBV12-3 or TRBV12-4 and TRBJ2-7, with D uncertain. This CDR3 contains 13 residues. The V gene lost 1 base and the J gene lost 2 bases, with 6 bases spanning the gap.

The CDR3 is CASSFFRGHPNTEAFF. In DNA, the CDR3 is TGTGCCAGCAGCTTTTTCCGCGGACACCCGAACACTGAAGCTTTCTTT. The chain carries TRBV11-2 and TRBJ1-1; possibly TRBD1 for D (5 bases). V was cut by 3 bases and J by 1 base, with 15 bases left in between. The V gene's germline CDR1 is SGHAT and CDR2 FQNNGV. CDR3 size: 16 residues.

This clonotype has more than one count but fewer than ten. The V call is TRBV6-4, the J call TRBJ1-6; no clear D. The germline gives CDR1 MRHNA, CDR2 SNTAGT. The CDR3 loop spans 14 amino acids. Between the trimmed V and J ends, which lost 3 bases and 10 bases, there was a span of 13 bases. Written as DNA, the CDR3 is TGTGCCAGCAGTGAGGGTCCTTTCAACTCACCCCTCCACTTT. Encoded protein: CASSEGPFNSPLHF.

This clonotype was seen more than once but under ten times. The rearrangement links TRBV5-4 to TRBJ1-1; no reliable D call. The CDR3 loop spans 16 amino acids. CDR1 is SGHNT, CDR2 YYREEE, per germline (reference sequence). V was pared by 4 bases and J by 0 bases, with 16 bases between. CDR3 sequence (DNA): TGTGCCAGCAGCCCGGATGTTCTACGTATGAACACTGAAGCTTTCTTT. Its protein is CASSPDVLRMNTEAFF.

The chain recombines TRBV27 with TRBJ2-1, with 9 bases identical to TRBD2. V was pared by 5 bases and J by 3 bases, with 8 bases of the junction left unmatched. Germline CDR1 reads MNHEY; CDR2 reads SMNVEV (reference sequence). The CDR3 length is 16 residues. The CDR3 here is CASSPRPSGDYNEQFF. Here the CDR3 DNA reads TGTGCCAGCAGTCCCCGCCCTAGCGGGGACTACAATGAGCAGTTCTTC.

The CDR3 sequence: CASSLGGAFQGWNSPLHF. In DNA, the CDR3 is TGTGCCAGCAGCTTAGGGGGTGCGTTTCAGGGGTGGAATTCACCCCTCCACTTT. This rearrangement joins TRBV7-9 to TRBJ1-6; TRBD1 is a possible D gene (6 bases). V was pared by 1 base and J by 7 bases, with 20 bases between. This CDR3 spans 18 amino acids. Per the germline V gene, CDR1 is SEHNR and CDR2 is FQNEAQ (reference sequence).

This chain uses TRBV7-9 with TRBJ2-1; D perhaps matches TRBD1 (6 bases). Germline CDR1 reads SEHNR; CDR2 reads FQNEAQ (reference sequence). V shed 5 bases and J shed 12 bases, with 23 bases lying between them. The CDR3 totals 15 residues. Here the CDR3 DNA reads TGTGCCAGCAGCCGACAGGCGTCGAGCGGAGCCGGGCAGTTCTTC. This encodes CASSRQASSGAGQFF.

This clonotype was counted only a few times. The chain combines TRBV27 with TRBJ2-3; 8 nucleotides match TRBD2. Germline CDR1 MNHEY, CDR2 SMNVEV (reference sequence). J lost 3 bases, V lost 4 bases, and 3 bases had no gene match. The CDR3 is 14 residues long. The CDR3, as DNA: TGTGCCAGCAGTTCCGCGGGGGGAACAGATACGCAGTATTTT. Protein sequence: CASSSAGGTDTQYF.